Listed below are T cell receptor beta chains from one sample, sequenced in a study of cytomegalovirus exposure and HLA in healthy donors. Sequencing was performed with immunoSEQ multiplex PCR; in TCRdb, only in-frame clones are kept and a portion is missing. The data show approximately 70,000 clones, around three quarters seen once. Sequences were obtained from PBMCs. The receptors shown here come from a man aged 50 to 59 in good health and CMV-seronegative. The CDR3 runs from the conserved cysteine through the conserved F or W. A D gene is named only where the DNA matches it firmly. Rows give clone size only sometimes, using once, few, many, or a class for an expanded clone.

clone size: few; D gene: TRBD2; V gene: TRBV29-1; J gene: TRBJ2-7; CDR3 DNA: TGCAGCGTTGATGGGACTAGCGGGAGTAGGTACGAGCAGTACTTC; CDR3 protein: CSVDGTSGSRYEQYF
clone size: -; D gene: TRBD2; V gene: TRBV7-9; J gene: TRBJ2-1; CDR3 DNA: TGTGCCAGCCAACGCGGGGGGTCTTACAATGAGCAGTTCTTC; CDR3 protein: CASQRGGSYNEQFF
clone size: -; D gene: -; V gene: TRBV5-1; J gene: TRBJ1-1; CDR3 DNA: TGCGCCAGCAGCGGAGCAGTCATGAACACTGAAGCTTTCTTT; CDR3 protein: CASSGAVMNTEAFF
clone size: -; D gene: TRBD2; V gene: TRBV4-3; J gene: TRBJ2-5; CDR3 DNA: TGCGCCAGCAGCCAAGCACCGGGACTAGCGGGAGAAGAGACCCAGTACTTC; CDR3 protein: CASSQAPGLAGEETQYF
clone size: few; D gene: TRBD1; V gene: TRBV5-1; J gene: TRBJ1-5; CDR3 DNA: TGCGCCAGCAGTCAGGACAGGGCAGGGAGTCAGCCCCAGCATTTT; CDR3 protein: CASSQDRAGSQPQHF
clone size: -; D gene: TRBD1; V gene: TRBV5-1; J gene: TRBJ2-7; CDR3 DNA: TGCGCCAGCAGCCACCGGGACAGGGGGCACCACGAGCAGTACTTC; CDR3 protein: CASSHRDRGHHEQYF
clone size: -; D gene: -; V gene: TRBV7-8; J gene: TRBJ1-3; CDR3 DNA: TGTGCCAGCAGCTTAGTGGAGCAGGGCTCTGGAAACACCATATATTTT; CDR3 protein: CASSLVEQGSGNTIYF
clone size: -; D gene: TRBD1; V gene: TRBV6-5; J gene: TRBJ2-1; CDR3 DNA: TGTGCCAGCAGTTATTGGGACAGGCCCTACAATGAGCAGTTCTTC; CDR3 protein: CASSYWDRPYNEQFF
clone size: once; D gene: TRBD1; V gene: TRBV5-1; J gene: TRBJ1-1; CDR3 DNA: TGCGCCAGCAGCTTGGCCAGGGGGCAGAACACTGAAGCTTTCTTT; CDR3 protein: CASSLARGQNTEAFF
clone size: -; D gene: TRBD1; V gene: TRBV5-1; J gene: TRBJ1-2; CDR3 DNA: TGCGCCAGCAGCTGGGGAATAGGGGGCGCCGGGGGCTACACCTTC; CDR3 protein: CASSWGIGGAGGYTF